These T cell receptor beta chains were read from a single sample in a study of cytomegalovirus exposure and HLA in healthy donors. Some clones are missing from TCRdb's copy, which holds only in-frame ones; the method was immunoSEQ multiplex PCR. The data hold fewer than 100,000 clones, with roughly 94% observed a single time. Input material: PBMCs. The receptors were sampled from a woman younger than 35 in good health and CMV-seropositive. The CDR3 runs from the conserved cysteine through the conserved F or W. Each record gives: clone size, J gene, D gene, V gene, CDR3 DNA, CDR3 protein. The D gene is left open where the match is weak. A row's size may be missing; if present it is once, few, many or a size class.

clone size: -
J gene: TRBJ1-1
D gene: TRBD1
V gene: TRBV5-4
CDR3 DNA: TGTGCCAGCAGCCTACCGACAGGGGGCATAGGGAACACTGAAGCTTTCTTT
CDR3 protein: CASSLPTGGIGNTEAFF

clone size: -
J gene: TRBJ2-1
D gene: TRBD2
V gene: TRBV5-1
CDR3 DNA: TGCGCCAGCAGGCCGCTAGCGGAGCCCTACAATGAGCAGTTCTTC
CDR3 protein: CASRPLAEPYNEQFF

clone size: once
J gene: TRBJ2-1
D gene: TRBD1
V gene: TRBV5-4
CDR3 DNA: TGTGCCAGCAGCCCACCGGGACAGGGTGGATTCGAGCAGTTCTTC
CDR3 protein: CASSPPGQGGFEQFF

clone size: -
J gene: TRBJ2-7
D gene: TRBD1
V gene: TRBV28
CDR3 DNA: TGTGCCAGCAGCAGGACAGGGTCCTACGAGCAGTACTTC
CDR3 protein: CASSRTGSYEQYF

clone size: -
J gene: TRBJ1-2
D gene: TRBD1
V gene: TRBV6-5
CDR3 DNA: TGTGCCAGCAGTTCCCACAGGGGCCATGGCTACACCTTC
CDR3 protein: CASSSHRGHGYTF

clone size: -
J gene: TRBJ2-1
D gene: TRBD2
V gene: TRBV11-2
CDR3 DNA: TGTGCCAGCAGCTTAGCTCCATGGGGGGGGATCGGGAGTGAGCAGTTCTTC
CDR3 protein: CASSLAPWGGIGSEQFF

clone size: -
J gene: TRBJ2-7
D gene: -
V gene: TRBV2
CDR3 DNA: TGTGCCAGCAAGGCAGGGGCAGGATCCTACGAGCAGTACTTC
CDR3 protein: CASKAGAGSYEQYF

clone size: -
J gene: TRBJ2-3
D gene: TRBD2
V gene: TRBV7-6
CDR3 DNA: TGTGCCAGCAGCTTAGGGTCAGCGGGAGCGGGAGATACGCAGTATTTT
CDR3 protein: CASSLGSAGAGDTQYF

clone size: -
J gene: TRBJ2-3
D gene: -
V gene: TRBV11-2
CDR3 DNA: TGTGCCAGCAGCTTAGATCTTCGGCGGAGAGCAGATACGCAGTATTTT
CDR3 protein: CASSLDLRRRADTQYF

clone size: -
J gene: TRBJ2-1
D gene: TRBD2
V gene: TRBV7-3
CDR3 DNA: TGTGCCAGCAGCTCCGACGGGAGGGGCTCCTACAATGAGCAGTTCTTC
CDR3 protein: CASSSDGRGSYNEQFF

clone size: -
J gene: TRBJ1-4
D gene: TRBD1
V gene: TRBV30
CDR3 DNA: TGTGCCTGGAGTCTGACAGGGGGGAAGGAAAAACTGTTTTTT
CDR3 protein: CAWSLTGGKEKLFF

clone size: -
J gene: TRBJ1-2
D gene: TRBD1
V gene: TRBV7-2
CDR3 DNA: TGTGCCAGCAGCAAAGACCCGGGACAGGCCTATGGCTACACCTTC
CDR3 protein: CASSKDPGQAYGYTF

clone size: -
J gene: TRBJ2-7
D gene: TRBD2
V gene: TRBV7-9
CDR3 DNA: TGTGCCAGCAGCTTGAGGCGGGGGGGCCTCTTGCGCTCCTACGAGCAGTACTTC
CDR3 protein: CASSLRRGGLLRSYEQYF

clone size: -
J gene: TRBJ1-1
D gene: TRBD1
V gene: TRBV29-1
CDR3 DNA: TGCAGCGTTGCCCGCGACAGGGGAACTGAAGCTTTCTTT
CDR3 protein: CSVARDRGTEAFF

clone size: -
J gene: TRBJ2-3
D gene: TRBD2
V gene: TRBV5-4
CDR3 DNA: TGTGCCAGCAGTTTTACTAGCGGGGGGGCTAAAGATACGCAGTATTTT
CDR3 protein: CASSFTSGGAKDTQYF

clone size: -
J gene: TRBJ1-1
D gene: -
V gene: TRBV19
CDR3 DNA: TGTGCCAGTAGTATAGCAACCCGCAGGATGAACACTGAAGCTTTCTTT
CDR3 protein: CASSIATRRMNTEAFF

clone size: -
J gene: TRBJ1-2
D gene: TRBD1
V gene: TRBV10-3
CDR3 DNA: TGTGCCATCAGAGGGGGCTCCGGACAGGGGAATGGTGGCGGCTACACCTTC
CDR3 protein: CAIRGGSGQGNGGGYTF

clone size: -
J gene: TRBJ2-3
D gene: -
V gene: TRBV4-3
CDR3 DNA: TGCGCCAGCAGCCAAGATTCGGGGAGCACAGATACGCAGTATTTT
CDR3 protein: CASSQDSGSTDTQYF

clone size: once
J gene: TRBJ1-2
D gene: TRBD1
V gene: TRBV9
CDR3 DNA: TGTGCCAGCAGCGTAGCTCAGGGGGGCGACTATGGCTACACCTTC
CDR3 protein: CASSVAQGGDYGYTF

clone size: -
J gene: TRBJ2-5
D gene: TRBD1
V gene: TRBV19
CDR3 DNA: TGTGCCAGTAGGAACCGGGACAGCCAAGAGACCCAGTACTTC
CDR3 protein: CASRNRDSQETQYF

clone size: once
J gene: TRBJ1-2
D gene: TRBD1
V gene: TRBV29-1
CDR3 DNA: TGCAGCGTCTCCGGGACAGGGAGCTATGGCTACACCTTC
CDR3 protein: CSVSGTGSYGYTF

clone size: -
J gene: TRBJ1-2
D gene: TRBD1
V gene: TRBV6-6
CDR3 DNA: TGTGCCAGCAGTACGGGGGACAGGGCTAACTATGGCTACACCTTC
CDR3 protein: CASSTGDRANYGYTF

clone size: -
J gene: TRBJ2-7
D gene: -
V gene: TRBV11-2
CDR3 DNA: TGTGCCAGCACCTGGGGGGTAAGCTCCTACGAGCAGTACTTC
CDR3 protein: CASTWGVSSYEQYF

clone size: -
J gene: TRBJ2-3
D gene: TRBD2
V gene: TRBV9
CDR3 DNA: TGTGCCAGCAGCGTAGATCCTAGCGGGAGAGATACGCAGTATTTT
CDR3 protein: CASSVDPSGRDTQYF

clone size: -
J gene: TRBJ1-6
D gene: -
V gene: TRBV5-1
CDR3 DNA: TGCGCCAGCAGCTTGGAATCGGTCTCAACCCTCCACTTT
CDR3 protein: CASSLESVSTLHF

clone size: -
J gene: TRBJ1-1
D gene: -
V gene: TRBV6-5
CDR3 DNA: TGTGCCAGCAGTTACTTCCCCAGGGAGAACACTGAAGCTTTCTTT
CDR3 protein: CASSYFPRENTEAFF

clone size: -
J gene: TRBJ2-2
D gene: TRBD2
V gene: TRBV30
CDR3 DNA: TGTGCCTGGAGTGTAGGGGGACTAGCGACCGGGGAGCTGTTTTTT
CDR3 protein: CAWSVGGLATGELFF

clone size: once
J gene: TRBJ2-3
D gene: TRBD2
V gene: TRBV11-2
CDR3 DNA: TGTGCCAGCAGCTTAATGCAAGCGGGAGTCTACACAGATACGCAGTATTTT
CDR3 protein: CASSLMQAGVYTDTQYF

clone size: -
J gene: TRBJ2-1
D gene: TRBD2
V gene: TRBV10-3
CDR3 DNA: TGTGCCATCAGTGTACTAGCGGGAGCCGCCCTGGAAAATGAGCAGTTCTTC
CDR3 protein: CAISVLAGAALENEQFF

clone size: -
J gene: TRBJ1-4
D gene: -
V gene: TRBV6-5
CDR3 DNA: TGTGCCAGCGGGTACAGGGTAGATGAAAAACTGTTTTTT
CDR3 protein: CASGYRVDEKLFF

clone size: -
J gene: TRBJ1-1
D gene: TRBD1
V gene: TRBV29-1
CDR3 DNA: TGCAGCGCGGACAGGGGTACCACTGAAGCTTTCTTT
CDR3 protein: CSADRGTTEAFF

clone size: -
J gene: TRBJ1-1
D gene: -
V gene: TRBV19
CDR3 DNA: TGTGCCAGTAGTCAGACTATGAACACTGAAGCTTTCTTT
CDR3 protein: CASSQTMNTEAFF

clone size: -
J gene: TRBJ2-3
D gene: -
V gene: TRBV10-3
CDR3 DNA: TGTGCCATCGGGACACGTAGAACAGATACGCAGTATTTT
CDR3 protein: CAIGTRRTDTQYF

clone size: -
J gene: TRBJ2-7
D gene: TRBD2
V gene: TRBV6-1
CDR3 DNA: TGTGCCAGCAGTGAAAAGACTAGCGGGAGTAACGAGCAGTACTTC
CDR3 protein: CASSEKTSGSNEQYF

clone size: once
J gene: TRBJ2-1
D gene: -
V gene: TRBV6-1
CDR3 DNA: TGTGCCAGCAGTGAGGATCGGAGAGTTAGAATATACAATGAGCAGTTCTTC
CDR3 protein: CASSEDRRVRIYNEQFF

clone size: -
J gene: TRBJ2-2
D gene: -
V gene: TRBV28
CDR3 DNA: TGTGCCAGCAGTTTACTACCCCCGGTGGAGCTGTTTTTT
CDR3 protein: CASSLLPPVELFF

clone size: large
J gene: TRBJ2-3
D gene: TRBD2
V gene: TRBV9
CDR3 DNA: TGTGCCAGCAGCGTCGCACTAGCGGGAGTGTTGAGCACAGATACGCAGTATTTT
CDR3 protein: CASSVALAGVLSTDTQYF

clone size: -
J gene: TRBJ2-2
D gene: TRBD2
V gene: TRBV5-1
CDR3 DNA: TGCGCCAGCAGCTTTAGGGGCAGCGGGGCCGGGGAGCTGTTTTTT
CDR3 protein: CASSFRGSGAGELFF

clone size: -
J gene: TRBJ2-7
D gene: TRBD2
V gene: TRBV4-1
CDR3 DNA: TGCGCCAGCAGCAACACAGCGGGGCATTCCTACGAGCAGTACTTC
CDR3 protein: CASSNTAGHSYEQYF

clone size: -
J gene: TRBJ1-2
D gene: TRBD1
V gene: TRBV11-1
CDR3 DNA: TGTGCCAGCAGCTTTGGACAGGGAATCTACACCTTC
CDR3 protein: CASSFGQGIYTF

clone size: -
J gene: TRBJ2-7
D gene: TRBD2
V gene: TRBV5-1
CDR3 DNA: TGCGCCAGCTCCCCGGGACTAGAGGTAGACGAGCAGTACTTC
CDR3 protein: CASSPGLEVDEQYF

clone size: -
J gene: TRBJ2-5
D gene: TRBD1
V gene: TRBV6-5
CDR3 DNA: TGTGCCAGCAGCCGGGCCGGGACAGGGTTAGAGACCCAGTACTTC
CDR3 protein: CASSRAGTGLETQYF

clone size: -
J gene: TRBJ2-2
D gene: -
V gene: TRBV6-1
CDR3 DNA: TGTGCCAGCAGTGAACCGGGCGGGGCCAACACCGGGGAGCTGTTTTTT
CDR3 protein: CASSEPGGANTGELFF

clone size: -
J gene: TRBJ1-5
D gene: -
V gene: TRBV5-4
CDR3 DNA: TGTGCCAGCAGTACCCAGGGGTACAATCAGCCCCAGCATTTT
CDR3 protein: CASSTQGYNQPQHF

clone size: -
J gene: TRBJ2-3
D gene: -
V gene: TRBV4-3
CDR3 DNA: TGCGCCAGCAGCCTAGAAGAATTCGGGGCAGATACGCAGTATTTT
CDR3 protein: CASSLEEFGADTQYF

clone size: -
J gene: TRBJ2-3
D gene: TRBD2
V gene: TRBV7-2
CDR3 DNA: TGTGCCAGCAGCCCTACTAGCGGGAGTGGAACAGATACGCAGTATTTT
CDR3 protein: CASSPTSGSGTDTQYF

clone size: -
J gene: TRBJ1-5
D gene: -
V gene: TRBV28
CDR3 DNA: TGTGCCAGCAGTTCTGATCAGCCCCAGCATTTT
CDR3 protein: CASSSDQPQHF

clone size: -
J gene: TRBJ1-1
D gene: -
V gene: TRBV9
CDR3 DNA: TGTGCCAGCAGCCGGGGAGGGATGGACACTGAAGCTTTCTTT
CDR3 protein: CASSRGGMDTEAFF

clone size: -
J gene: TRBJ2-1
D gene: TRBD2
V gene: TRBV4-1
CDR3 DNA: TGCGCCAGCAGCTCTCCATACGGGCGGGGGACCTACAATGAGCAGTTCTTC
CDR3 protein: CASSSPYGRGTYNEQFF

clone size: -
J gene: TRBJ1-2
D gene: TRBD1
V gene: TRBV6-5
CDR3 DNA: TGTGCCAGCAGTTCCGGGACAGCTAACTATGGCTACACCTTC
CDR3 protein: CASSSGTANYGYTF

clone size: once
J gene: TRBJ2-1
D gene: TRBD1
V gene: TRBV7-2
CDR3 DNA: TGTGCCAGCAGCCAAAGGACAGGGGACTACAATGAGCAGTTCTTC
CDR3 protein: CASSQRTGDYNEQFF

clone size: -
J gene: TRBJ1-1
D gene: TRBD1
V gene: TRBV30
CDR3 DNA: TGTGCCTGGAGGTCCACGACAGGGTTAGGTGAAGCTTTCTTT
CDR3 protein: CAWRSTTGLGEAFF